The 32 T cell receptor beta chains in this list originate from one sample, sequenced in a study of blood T cells in healthy people across ages. Using a J-beta primer mix together with a sample-barcoded 5' primer, a second PCR was run for roughly 7 to 12 cycles. TCRdb called the 5' RACE reads again in MiXCR, with one record for every CDR3 protein. The sample has some 670,000 distinct CDR3 sequences; roughly half are singletons. Sequenced input: blood. The receptors come from an elderly woman in good health.

The chain joins TRBV9 to TRBJ2-7; 9 nucleotides align to TRBD2. Germline CDR1 reads SGDLS; CDR2 reads YYNGEE. Trimming took 4 bases from V and 2 from J; bases not matched to a gene: 7. The CDR3 is 15 amino acids. The CDR3 loop reads CASSPGTSRTYEQYF. In DNA form, the CDR3 reads TGTGCCAGCAGCCCCGGGACTAGCAGGACCTACGAGCAGTACTTC.

This clonotype was counted a few times. This chain connects TRBV6-5 to TRBJ1-2; the match to TRBD1 covers 9 bases. The CDR3 covers 15 residues. Germline trimming cut 5 bases from V and 2 bases from J; bases unmatched to any gene: 6. CDR1 is MNHEY and CDR2 is SVGAGI in the germline V gene. In nucleotides, the CDR3 is TGTGCCAGCAGTAAGCTGACAGGGGGGAACTATGGCTACACCTTC. Translating gives CASSKLTGGNYGYTF.

V gene TRBV12-3 or TRBV12-4 combines with J gene TRBJ1-2; D is possibly TRBD1 (6 bases). This CDR3 spans 16 amino acids. Between the trimmed V and J ends, which lost 3 bases and 6 bases, there was a span of 20 bases. CDR3 DNA sequence: TGTGCCAGCAGTTTGAAGTCGGGTGGGGGCAGGGATGGCTACACCTTC. Amino acids: CASSLKSGGGRDGYTF.

The V gene is TRBV19, the J gene TRBJ2-4; D perhaps matches TRBD2 (5 bases). The CDR3 covers 15 residues. Germline V gene data show CDR1 as LNHDA and CDR2 as SQIVND (reference sequence). V was clipped by 6 bases and J by 0 bases, with 12 bases between them. The CDR3 is CASSPWGVAKNIQYF. CDR3 DNA: TGTGCCAGTAGCCCCTGGGGAGTAGCCAAAAACATTCAGTACTTC.

The chain couples TRBV7-9 to TRBJ2-5; maybe TRBD2 (5 bases). The end of the DNA aligns better with TRBJ2-7, so the J call may be wrong. Germline CDR1 SEHNR, CDR2 FQNEAQ (reference sequence). The CDR3 extends over 12 amino acids. CDR3 amino acids: CASSLEGVEQYF. The CDR3 bases are TGTGCCAGCAGCTTAGAGGGAGTCGAGCAGTACTTC.

This clonotype was observed a handful of times. The chain combines TRBV20-1 with TRBJ1-5, with a possible D match to TRBD1 (5 bases). Germline V gene sequence: CDR1 DFQATT, CDR2 SNEGSKA (reference sequence). Trimming cost V 3 bases and J 0 bases, with 9 bases left between them. CDR3 length equals 14 residues. The CDR3 reads CSASGGYSNQPQHF. The CDR3 DNA follows: TGCAGTGCTAGTGGGGGGTATAGCAATCAGCCCCAGCATTTT.

In DNA, the CDR3 is TGCAGCGTTTCTAGCGGGGGGTATATTAATGAGCAGTTCTTC. It encodes CSVSSGGYINEQFF. The V and J genes are TRBV29-1 and TRBJ2-1; 11 nucleotides match TRBD2. The CDR3 spans 14 residues. Germline CDR1 and CDR2: SQVTM and ANQGSEA. J gave up 7 bases and V 5 bases, and 7 bases lay outside the gene matches.

The chain carries TRBV4-2 and TRBJ2-6, with 8 positions matching TRBD1. The CDR3 length is 18 residues. Unmatched junction bases numbered 4, after V lost 0 bases and J lost 0 bases. CDR1 LGHNA and CDR2 YNFKEQ come from the germline V gene. The CDR3 nucleotides are TGTGCCAGCAGCCAAGACCAGGGGGCAGGCTCTGGGGCCAACGTCCTGACTTTC. Its protein is CASSQDQGAGSGANVLTF.

About this clonotype: A much larger clone lies a single base off, so this may be a read error. The chain carries TRBV20-1 and TRBJ2-3; tentative D call: TRBD2 (6 bases). V gave up 4 bases and J gave up 2 bases, with 13 bases separating them. The CDR3 is made up of 14 amino acids. Germline lookup yields CDR1 DFQATT and CDR2 SNEGSKA (reference sequence). The CDR3 DNA is TGCAGTGCTATAATAGCGGCCCACACAGATACGCAGTATTTT. It yields the protein CSAIIAAHTDTQYF.

This clonotype has a count of ten or more. The chain is built from TRBV10-3 and TRBJ2-3; unclear D gene. The V gene lost 4 bases and the J gene lost 4 bases, with 18 bases spanning the gap. The germline gives CDR1 ENHRY, CDR2 SYGVKD. The CDR3 extends over 16 amino acids. The CDR3 protein is CAISGASGAAPDTQYF. CDR3 nucleotides: TGTGCCATCAGTGGCGCGTCCGGAGCTGCACCAGATACGCAGTATTTT.

DNA of the CDR3: TGCGCCAGCAGCGCTTCTGGGACGGGGGCTGGCTACACCTTC. Translation: CASSASGTGAGYTF. The chain employs TRBV5-1 and TRBJ1-2; possibly TRBD1 for D (6 bases). V was trimmed by 4 bases and J by 7 bases, leaving 17 bases between them. CDR3 size: 14 residues. In germline, CDR1 is SGHRS, CDR2 YFSETQ.

This clonotype was seen repeatedly, ten times or more. This chain joins TRBV7-2 and TRBJ2-3; D is perhaps TRBD1 (5 bases). This CDR3 contains 17 residues. Trimming took 1 base from V and 3 from J, leaving 17 bases between them. Germline-derived CDR1 and CDR2 are SGHTA and FQGNSA. CDR3 loop: CASSLDWWQGETDTQYF. The CDR3 nucleotides read TGTGCCAGCAGCTTAGATTGGTGGCAGGGCGAAACAGATACGCAGTATTTT.

This clonotype was observed a few times. V usage is TRBV24-1 and J usage is TRBJ2-1, with D possibly TRBD2 on 6 matching bases. CDR1 is KGHDR and CDR2 is SFDVKD in the germline V gene. V lost 6 bases to trimming and J lost 1 base, with 9 bases between them. The length of the CDR3 is 14 residues. The CDR3 sequence: CATSPGESYNEQFF. CDR3 coding DNA: TGTGCCACCAGTCCGGGAGAATCCTACAATGAGCAGTTCTTC.

V and J are TRBV3-1 and TRBJ1-2; tentatively, D is TRBD1 (5 bases). The germline V and J ends were trimmed by 4 bases and 5 bases, with 17 bases remaining between them. Germline V gives CDR1 LGHDT, CDR2 YNNKEL (reference sequence). CDR3 size: 15 residues. The CDR3 protein is CASSRSGTPRYGYTF. The CDR3 coding sequence is TGTGCCAGCAGCCGGTCAGGGACCCCTCGGTATGGCTACACCTTC.

V and J are TRBV20-1 and TRBJ1-5; D is perhaps TRBD1 (6 bases). CDR3 length: 16 residues. V was cut by 3 bases and J by 4 bases, with 19 bases left in between. Germline assignment: CDR1 DFQATT and CDR2 SNEGSKA (reference sequence). The CDR3 spells CSAREQGRTINQPQHF. CDR3 sequence (DNA): TGCAGTGCTAGGGAGCAGGGGCGGACAATAAATCAGCCCCAGCATTTT.

A note on this clonotype: A read error may be the cause here, since a much bigger clone is one base away. The V call is TRBV14, the J call TRBJ2-3; 9 nucleotides align to TRBD1. CDR3 length: 16 residues. Germline V gene data show CDR1 as SGHDN and CDR2 as FVKESK. The CDR3 protein is CASSQLQGARTETQYF. Here the CDR3 DNA reads TGTGCCAGCAGCCAACTACAGGGGGCTCGCACAGAGACGCAGTATTTT.

Notes on this clonotype: Being one base from a much bigger clone, this may be a read error. The chain recombines TRBV7-9 with TRBJ2-1; a weak D match, TRBD2 (7 bases). Germline CDR1 is SEHNR and CDR2 is FQNEAQ (reference sequence). The CDR3 consists of 13 residues. CDR3 DNA: TGTGCCAGCGGCTTGGGGGGGCACAATGAGCAGTTCTTC. Encoded protein: CASGLGGHNEQFF.

For this clonotype: A clone one base away is much larger, so this may be a read error. This chain connects TRBV30 to TRBJ2-1; 7 nucleotides line up with TRBD1. CDR3 length: 12 residues. Germline V lookup: CDR1 GTSNPN, CDR2 SVGIG (reference sequence). CDR3 region: CAWRTGYNEQVF. DNA for the CDR3: TGTGCCTGGAGGACAGGGTACAATGAGCAGGTCTTC.

The sample holds one count of this clonotype. CDR3 residues: CSARDLMSSYNEQFF. The CDR3 DNA sequence: TGCAGTGCTAGAGATCTCATGAGCTCCTACAATGAGCAGTTCTTC. The rearrangement uses TRBV20-1 and TRBJ2-1; D ambiguous. Germline CDR1 DFQATT, CDR2 SNEGSKA (reference sequence). This CDR3 has 15 residues. V was trimmed by 0 bases and J by 0 bases, leaving 9 bases between them.

The rearrangement uses TRBV12-5 and TRBJ2-3; TRBD2 matches 8 bases. The junction had 3 bases not matched to a gene; V was cut back by 4 bases and J by 0 bases. The CDR3 contains 15 residues. Germline CDR1 reads LGHNT; CDR2 reads FRNRAP. The CDR3 DNA sequence: TGTGCTAGTGGTTCCGGGGGGGTAAGCACAGATACGCAGTATTTT. Its protein is CASGSGGVSTDTQYF. Full variable domain (remainder filled in from reference TRBV12-5 and TRBJ2-3): DARVTQTPRHKVTEMGQEVTMRCQPILGHNTVFWYRQTMMQGLELLAYFRNRAPLDDSGMPKDRFSAEMPDATLATLKIQPSEPRDSAVYFCASGSGGVSTDTQYFGPGTRLTVL.

This clonotype was picked up a small number of times. The chain recombines TRBV28 with TRBJ2-5; D might be TRBD1 (6 bases). The V end lost 5 bases, the J end lost 6 bases, and 16 bases lay between the germline ends. This CDR3 has 14 amino acids. The germline V gene encodes CDR1 MDHEN and CDR2 SYDVKM. The CDR3 coding sequence is TGTGCCAGCAGTCCGTACCAGGGGTCCCAGACCCAGTACTTC. Translating gives CASSPYQGSQTQYF.

There are many counts of this clonotype. The genes are TRBV5-1 and TRBJ2-1; the D is unclear. Germline CDR1 and CDR2: SGHRS and YFSETQ. The CDR3 consists of 13 residues. V shed 8 bases and J shed 0 bases, with 9 bases lying between them. CDR3 protein: CASFTNSYNEQFF. CDR3 nucleotide sequence: TGCGCCAGTTTCACAAACTCCTACAATGAGCAGTTCTTC. The entire variable domain, with the rest obtained from reference TRBV5-1 and TRBJ2-1, is as follows: KAGVTQTPRYLIKTRGQQVTLSCSPISGHRSVSWYQQTPGQGLQFLFEYFSETQRNKGNFPGRFSGRQFSNSRSEMNVSTLELGDSALYLCASFTNSYNEQFFGPGTRLTVL.

The rearrangement joins TRBV5-1 to TRBJ2-7, with 9 bases matching TRBD1. V shed 6 bases and J 6 bases; nucleotides not matched to a gene: 13. CDR1 and CDR2 from the germline V gene are SGHRS and YFSETQ. The CDR3 totals 15 residues. In nucleotides, the CDR3 is TGCGCCAGCACCTCCTCCGGGACAGGGTCCCTCGAGCAGTACTTC. This translates into CASTSSGTGSLEQYF.

This rearrangement joins TRBV15 to TRBJ1-2; no definite D call. Trimming removed 3 bases at V and 8 bases at J, with 4 bases between. The germline V gene encodes CDR1 LNHNV and CDR2 YYDKDF (reference sequence). The CDR3 contains 10 residues. This CDR3 reads CATSSGGYTF. In nucleotides, the CDR3 is TGTGCCACCAGCAGTGGGGGCTACACCTTC.

At least ten counts were recorded for this clonotype. This chain links TRBV30 with TRBJ2-1, with D uncertain. The CDR3 runs to 16 residues. Germline loops: CDR1 GTSNPN, CDR2 SVGIG (reference sequence). With 3 bases removed from V and 2 bases from J, the gap between germline ends came to 17 bases. CDR3 coding DNA: TGTGCCTGGAGACACACATGGAGAACGGCCTACAATGAGCAGTTCTTC. Translating it yields CAWRHTWRTAYNEQFF.

Notes on this clonotype: It may be a read error: a sequence one base away is much more abundant. The chain couples TRBV20-1 to TRBJ2-1; the D call may be TRBD1 or TRBD2 (6 bases each). The CDR3 runs to 16 residues. Germline V CDR1 and CDR2: DFQATT, SNEGSKA (reference sequence). The CDR3 sequence: CSIQRVGGGSYDEQFF. For the CDR3, the DNA is TGCAGTATTCAAAGAGTTGGAGGGGGGTCCTACGATGAGCAGTTCTTC.

The V and J genes are TRBV29-1 and TRBJ1-1; D is perhaps TRBD1 (5 bases). The V and J ends lost 5 bases and 0 bases respectively, with 16 bases between them. CDR3 size: 15 residues. Germline V gene sequence: CDR1 SQVTM, CDR2 ANQGSEA. CDR3 sequence (DNA): TGCAGCGTTTCCTATACGGGACGGCTGAACACTGAAGCTTTCTTT. This sequence encodes CSVSYTGRLNTEAFF.

The J gene is TRBJ1-1, the V gene TRBV29-1; D is undetermined. The CDR3 spans 13 residues. Trimming stripped 2 bases from V and 4 bases from J, with 11 bases between. Germline loops: CDR1 SQVTM, CDR2 ANQGSEA. The CDR3 loop is CSVESVRRTEAFF. CDR3 DNA: TGCAGCGTTGAAAGTGTAAGGCGCACTGAAGCTTTCTTT.

The gene calls are TRBV6-6 and TRBJ2-7, with D perhaps assigned TRBD1 or TRBD2 (5 bases each). Germline values: CDR1 MNHNY, CDR2 SVGAGI (reference sequence). With 6 bases removed from V and 2 bases from J, the gap between germline ends came to 11 bases. The CDR3 loop spans 13 amino acids. The CDR3 spells CASRGTETYEQYF. For the CDR3, the DNA is TGTGCCAGCAGGGGGACGGAGACCTACGAGCAGTACTTC.

Concerning this clonotype: Being one base from a much bigger clone, this may be a read error. The rearrangement links TRBV15 to TRBJ2-1, with D possibly TRBD1 on 6 matching bases. The V gene's germline CDR1 is LNHNV and CDR2 YYDKDF (reference sequence). This CDR3 region has 17 residues. The CDR3 here is CASSRGPDRVLYNEQFF. CDR3 nucleotide sequence: TGTGCCTCCAGCAGGGGCCCTGATAGGGTTCTATACAATGAGCAGTTCTTC.

This chain links TRBV24-1 with TRBJ2-1, with D possibly TRBD1 on 6 matching bases. This CDR3 has 14 residues. The germline V gene has CDR1 KGHDR and CDR2 SFDVKD. Deletions cut 3 bases from V and 12 bases from J, with 17 bases between. CDR3 protein: CATSDRNRDGGQFF. The CDR3 region has the DNA TGTGCCACCAGTGATCGTAACAGGGATGGAGGGCAGTTCTTC.

A word on this clonotype: This may arise from a read error, as a much more abundant clone is one base away. V usage is TRBV15 and J usage is TRBJ2-3; no definite D call. Germline CDR1 reads LNHNV; CDR2 reads YYDKDF (reference sequence). Between the trimmed V and J ends, which lost 1 base and 6 bases, there was a span of 8 bases. This CDR3 has 13 residues. CDR3 DNA: TGTGCCACCAGCAGAGGTAGAGGTGATACGCAGTATTTT. Its translation: CATSRGRGDTQYF.